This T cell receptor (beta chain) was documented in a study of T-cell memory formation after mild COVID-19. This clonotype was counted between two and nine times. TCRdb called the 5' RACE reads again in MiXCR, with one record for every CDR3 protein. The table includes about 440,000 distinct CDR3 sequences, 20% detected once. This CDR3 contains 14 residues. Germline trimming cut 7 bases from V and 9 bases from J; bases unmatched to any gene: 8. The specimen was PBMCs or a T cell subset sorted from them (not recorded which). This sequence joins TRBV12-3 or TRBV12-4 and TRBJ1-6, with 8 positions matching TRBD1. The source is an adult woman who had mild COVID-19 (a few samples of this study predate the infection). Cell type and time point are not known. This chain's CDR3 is CASTVDRAGSPLHF. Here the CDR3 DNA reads TGTGCCAGCACTGTGGACAGGGCGGGTTCACCCCTCCACTTT.